These 12 T cell receptor beta chains were all obtained from the same sample, sequenced in a study of chemoradiotherapy in HPV16-positive cancers. Sequencing was performed with immunoSEQ multiplex PCR; in TCRdb, only in-frame clones are kept and a portion is missing. The table lists roughly 28,000 clones, about nine tenths of them singletons. The sequences come from blood, collected from a patient who underwent chemoradiotherapy. All receptors derive from a human donor with HPV-associated anogenital cancer.

V usage is TRBV28 and J usage is TRBJ1-2; 12 bases match TRBD1. In germline, CDR1 is MDHEN, CDR2 SYDVKM. The CDR3 runs to 18 residues. J was trimmed by 2 bases and V by 2 bases; bases with no gene match: 9. CDR3 residues: CASSLERDRGRINYGYTF. In DNA form, the CDR3 reads TGTGCCAGCAGTTTAGAGCGGGACAGGGGGCGTATCAACTATGGCTACACCTTC.

The V call is TRBV5-4, the J call TRBJ2-3; 7 bases match TRBD1. CDR3 length: 16 residues. The germline CDR1 and CDR2 sequences are SGHNT and YYREEE (reference sequence). V trimming: 1 base; J trimming: 1 base; junction bases outside the gene matches: 6. The CDR3 DNA reads TGTGCCAGCAGCTTGAACAGGGGAGTTCGCACAGATACGCAGTATTTT. Protein sequence: CASSLNRGVRTDTQYF.

This clone was seen a handful of times. The V gene is TRBV5-4, the J gene TRBJ1-1; tentatively, D is TRBD1 (6 bases). In germline, CDR1 is SGHNT, CDR2 YYREEE (reference sequence). Deletions cut 5 bases from V and 5 bases from J, with 19 bases between. This CDR3 is 15 amino acids long. The CDR3 sequence is CASSVAGGRGTEAFF. The CDR3 bases are TGTGCCAGCAGTGTTGCGGGGGGCCGGGGGACTGAAGCTTTCTTT.

V is TRBV27 and J is TRBJ2-1; 9 bases fit TRBD2. The germline V gene encodes CDR1 MNHEY and CDR2 SMNVEV (reference sequence). V lost 3 bases to trimming and J lost 7 bases; unmatched junction nucleotides: 7. CDR3 length: 15 amino acids. The chain's CDR3 is CASSLAGGLGNEQFF. The CDR3 DNA reads TGTGCCAGCAGTTTGGCGGGAGGGCTGGGTAATGAGCAGTTCTTC.

This chain joins TRBV28 and TRBJ1-6; D may be TRBD1 (5 bases). V dropped 5 bases and J dropped 6 bases, with 14 bases sitting between them. The CDR3 length is 15 residues. Looked up from germline, CDR1 is MDHEN and CDR2 is SYDVKM. As DNA, the CDR3 is TGTGCCAGCAGTGTAGCAGGGTTTTCTAATTCACCCCTCCACTTT. Amino acid sequence: CASSVAGFSNSPLHF.

This clone was counted a single time. The chain carries TRBV7-3 and TRBJ2-7, with D perhaps matching TRBD2 (6 bases). Germline V CDR1 and CDR2: SGHTA, FQGTGA. This CDR3 has 15 amino acids. Trimming shortened V by 5 bases and J by 1 base, and 15 bases separated the two germline ends. CDR3 loop: CASSPGGPQSYEQYF. CDR3 nucleotides: TGTGCCAGCAGCCCCGGAGGGCCTCAATCCTACGAGCAGTACTTC.

The chain joins TRBV4-3 to TRBJ2-2; D possibly corresponds to TRBD2 (8 bases). The CDR3 spans 17 residues. The germline gives CDR1 LGHNA, CDR2 YSLEER. The V end was cut by 5 bases, the J end by 6 bases, with 22 bases between. In DNA form, the CDR3 reads TGCGCCAGCAGCGCACCAGGGGGAGCGGGGGTTCCCGGGGAGCTGTTTTTT. This encodes CASSAPGGAGVPGELFF.

This rearrangement joins TRBV10-3 to TRBJ2-7; D is possibly TRBD1 (6 bases). CDR1 is ENHRY and CDR2 is SYGVKD in the germline V gene. V was clipped by 6 bases and J by 7 bases, with 13 bases between them. The CDR3 length is 12 residues. The CDR3 DNA is TGTGCCATCAGAAACCCACAGGGTGAGCAGTACTTC. This translates into CAIRNPQGEQYF.

This sequence joins TRBV5-4 and TRBJ2-3, with TRBD2 as a possible D gene (6 bases). V gave up 4 bases and J gave up 6 bases, with 15 bases separating them. The CDR3 contains 14 residues. Germline V gene lookup returns CDR1 SGHNT and CDR2 YYREEE (reference sequence). The CDR3 loop reads CASSLANGVDTQYF. In DNA, the CDR3 is TGTGCCAGCAGCCTAGCGAACGGGGTGGATACGCAGTATTTT.

Concerning this clone itself: Compared with germline, one end of the junction differs, possibly owing to a read error. V is TRBV5-1 and J is TRBJ2-3; D is ambiguous. Germline V gives CDR1 SGHRS, CDR2 YFSETQ. This CDR3 has 12 residues. CDR3 loop: CASSLARAEYDF. CDR3 nucleotides: TGCGCCAGCAGCTTGGCCCGGGCAGAGTACGATTTT.

This clone was observed a handful of times. The rearrangement joins TRBV27 to TRBJ1-1; TRBD1 is a possible D gene (5 bases). This CDR3 is 14 amino acids long. V gave up 8 bases and J gave up 0 bases, with 13 bases separating them. Germline CDR1 and CDR2: MNHEY and SMNVEV (reference sequence). CDR3 amino acids: CASGGGQMNTEAFF. CDR3 sequence (DNA): TGTGCCAGCGGGGGAGGGCAGATGAACACTGAAGCTTTCTTT.

This clone was recorded only once. The chain couples TRBV9 to TRBJ2-7; either TRBD1 or TRBD2 may fit D (5 bases each). Germline loops: CDR1 SGDLS, CDR2 YYNGEE. The CDR3 has 15 residues. Trimming removed 0 bases at V and 7 bases at J, with 17 bases between. CDR3 residues: CASSVGGAAGREQYF. Here the CDR3 DNA reads TGTGCCAGCAGCGTAGGAGGGGCCGCCGGTAGGGAGCAGTACTTC.